Sequencing of this TCR beta chain was carried out in a study of T-cell reconstitution after alpha-beta-depleted transplantation in children. This sample's TCRbeta library carried unique molecular identifier barcodes. TCRdb re-derived calls from the PCR reads in MiXCR, one entry per CDR3 protein. The sample includes around 450,000 distinct CDR3 sequences, under 12% of them seen just once. Trimming cost V 5 bases and J 3 bases; bases outside gene matches: 4. Germline V gene lookup returns CDR1 SGHTA and CDR2 FQGNSA. The CDR3 covers 13 residues. This clonotype occurred a few times. The TCR sequence derives from a child under 10 years old with inherited bone marrow failure, due to receive a stem cell transplant. The chain links TRBV7-2 to TRBJ2-7; 7 nucleotides align to TRBD1. The source was PBMCs, collected before TCRalphabeta/CD19-depleted stem cell transplant. The CDR3 coding sequence is TGTGCCAGCAGCATAGACAGGGTCTACGAGCAGTACTTC. Translation gives CASSIDRVYEQYF.